A selection of T cell receptor beta chains follows, all from one sample in a study of CD8+CD57+ T cells in acquired aplastic anemia. Each CDR3 protein gets one entry after TCRdb re-called the reads with MiXCR. The sample shows fewer than 200,000 distinct CDR3 sequences, approximately 60% of them seen only once. Sequencing input: sorted CD4+, CD8+, or CD8+CD57+ T cells (not recorded which) from PBMCs. The receptor source for this set is a human donor in good health. CDR3s include the opening cysteine and the closing phenylalanine or tryptophan. The D gene is left open where the match is weak. Not every row has a clone size; where given, it reads once, few, many or a size class.

TRBJ2-3 . . TRBV7-3 TGTGCCAGCAGCTTACACGGGATGGGCAGAGATACGCAGTATTTT CASSLHGMGRDTQYF
TRBJ1-1 . many TRBV9 TGTGCCAGCAGCGTAGAAGCAGGGATGAACACTGAAGCTTTCTTT CASSVEAGMNTEAFF
TRBJ2-3 TRBD2 . TRBV5-1 TGCGCCAGCAGCTTGGGGCTAGCGGGACCCGACCTCACAGATACGCAGTATTTT CASSLGLAGPDLTDTQYF
TRBJ1-2 . once TRBV29-1 TGCAGCGCGCTACGGACAAGGACTCATGGCTACACCTTC CSALRTRTHGYTF
TRBJ2-1 TRBD2 . TRBV9 TGTGCCAGCAGCCAAAGCGGGGGGGACTACAATGAGCAGTTCTTC CASSQSGGDYNEQFF
TRBJ1-2 . . TRBV7-9 TGTGCCAGCAGTCCTACAGGGTCTGGCTACACCTTC CASSPTGSGYTF
TRBJ1-6 TRBD1 . TRBV6-1 TGTGCCAGCACCGAGGGAACAGGGGGTTCACCCCTCCACTTT CASTEGTGGSPLHF
TRBJ2-7 . . TRBV28 TGTGCCAGCGGGGAAATTAGGGGACCCTTCGCCGAGCAGTACTTC CASGEIRGPFAEQYF
TRBJ1-4 . . TRBV20-1 TGCAGTGCTAGAGGGGCGAGGTCCTATGAAAAACTGTTTTTT CSARGARSYEKLFF
TRBJ1-1 . . TRBV20-1 TGCAGTGCTACCCTGACAGCGAACACTGAAGCTTTCTTT CSATLTANTEAFF
TRBJ1-2 . few TRBV5-8 TGTGCCAGCAGCTCATCCCCACCCGCGTGGGACACACCCTATGGCTACACCTTC CASSSSPPAWDTPYGYTF
TRBJ2-3 . . TRBV20-1 TGCAGTGCTAGAGATCCGGCTAGCGGCACAGATACGCAGTATTTT CSARDPASGTDTQYF
TRBJ2-7 . . TRBV12-3/TRBV12-4 TGTGCCAGCAGTTTGTCGAGGGAGTTTCCCCACGAGCAGTACTTC CASSLSREFPHEQYF
TRBJ2-2 TRBD1 many TRBV4-1 TGCGCCAGCAGCCAATCGCCAGGGGGCACCGGGGAGCTGTTTTTT CASSQSPGGTGELFF
TRBJ2-3 TRBD2 . TRBV9 TGTGCCAGCAGCGGACGACTAGCGGGTACGGATACGCAGTATTTT CASSGRLAGTDTQYF